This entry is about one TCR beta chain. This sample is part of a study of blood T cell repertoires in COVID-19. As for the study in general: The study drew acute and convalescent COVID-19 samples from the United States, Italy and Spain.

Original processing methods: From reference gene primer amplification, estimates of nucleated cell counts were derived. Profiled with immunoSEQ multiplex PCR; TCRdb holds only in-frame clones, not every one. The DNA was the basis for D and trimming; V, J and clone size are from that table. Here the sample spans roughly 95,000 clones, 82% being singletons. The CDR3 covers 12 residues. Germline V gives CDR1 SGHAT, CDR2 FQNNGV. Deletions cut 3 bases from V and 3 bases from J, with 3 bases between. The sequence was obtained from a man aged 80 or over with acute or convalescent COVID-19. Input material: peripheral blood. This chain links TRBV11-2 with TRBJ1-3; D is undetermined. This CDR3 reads CASSLSGNTIYF. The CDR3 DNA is TGTGCCAGCAGCTTGAGTGGAAACACCATATATTTT.